The 24 T cell receptor beta chains reported below all come from one sample, sequenced in a study of CD8 T cells in Susac syndrome (dated by TCRdb to between 2018 and 2020). The library was made by the immunoSEQ multiplex PCR assay. RNA was extracted with the RNeasy kit and roughly 0.5 to 1 ug was reverse transcribed using random hexamers. Through fastp at Q25 and MiXCR, TCRdb rebuilt clones from the public reads, retaining in-frame beta chains. Each CDR3 protein appears once, grouped with its most common genes and DNA. The sample table holds over 150,000 distinct CDR3 sequences, of which 80% to 95% were seen once. The ten largest clonotypes hold roughly 0.097% of the sample. Sample: CD4+ T cells from PBMCs. These receptors were taken from a human donor with multiple sclerosis.

This clonotype occurred once. This rearrangement joins TRBV27 to TRBJ2-3, with 7 bases fitting TRBD2. The CDR3 consists of 13 residues. The V and J ends lost 2 bases and 8 bases, in that order; junction bases with no gene match: 4. Per germline, CDR1 MNHEY and CDR2 SMNVEV (reference sequence). CDR3 protein: CASSLMASGTQYF. CDR3 nucleotides: TGTGCCAGCAGTTTAATGGCTAGCGGTACGCAGTATTTT.

This chain uses TRBV12-3 or TRBV12-4 with TRBJ1-5; D unclear. CDR3 length: 14 amino acids. Trimming removed 1 base at V and 5 bases at J, with 9 bases between. In nucleotides, the CDR3 is TGTGCCAGCAGTTTAGTCCAGGCCGATCAGCCCCAGCATTTT. This translates into CASSLVQADQPQHF.

The chain is built from TRBV5-4 and TRBJ2-3; D gene ambiguous. Trimming pared 0 bases from V and 6 bases from J, leaving 11 bases between. The CDR3 loop spans 14 amino acids. The germline CDR1 and CDR2 sequences are SGHNT and YYREEE (reference sequence). CDR3 protein: CASSLGRLVDTQYF. The CDR3, as DNA: TGTGCCAGCAGCTTGGGTCGGCTCGTCGATACGCAGTATTTT.

This chain connects TRBV3-1 to TRBJ1-1; 11 positions match TRBD1. V trimming: 4 bases; J trimming: 11 bases; junction bases outside the gene matches: 3. The CDR3 is made up of 12 amino acids. Germline values: CDR1 LGHDT, CDR2 YNNKEL (reference sequence). The CDR3 coding sequence is TGTGCCAGCAGCCCCCGGGACAGGGGGGCTTTCTTT. It encodes CASSPRDRGAFF.

The chain joins TRBV11-2 to TRBJ2-7, with 8 bases aligning to TRBD1. The junction had 17 bases not matched to a gene; V was cut back by 1 base and J by 6 bases. Per germline, CDR1 SGHAT and CDR2 FQNNGV. The CDR3 is made up of 18 amino acids. In DNA, the CDR3 is TGTGCCAGCAGCTTAGGGGTTTGGGGGCAGGGGGCCCTCGGCGAGCAGTACTTC. Translating it yields CASSLGVWGQGALGEQYF. The full variable domain, rest sourced from reference TRBV11-2 and TRBJ2-7, is EAGVAQSPRYKIIEKRQSVAFWCNPISGHATLYWYQQILGQGPKLLIQFQNNGVVDDSQLPKDRFSAERLKGVDSTLKIQPAKLEDSAVYLCASSLGVWGQGALGEQYFGPGTRLTVT.

V gene TRBV7-9 combines with J gene TRBJ2-3; 7 bases are a match to TRBD2. V lost 5 bases, J lost 1 base, and 0 bases stayed unmatched. Germline V gene sequence: CDR1 SEHNR, CDR2 FQNEAQ (reference sequence). The CDR3 has 13 residues. Here the CDR3 DNA reads TGTGCCAGCAGCCGGGGGGGCACAGATACGCAGTATTTT. This encodes CASSRGGTDTQYF.

The chain has TRBV3-1 and TRBJ2-2, with TRBD2 as a possible D gene (6 bases). Germline CDR1 reads LGHDT; CDR2 reads YNNKEL (reference sequence). The CDR3 contains 12 residues. V was clipped by 3 bases and J by 7 bases, with 6 bases between them. The CDR3 loop is CASSQEGGELFF. The CDR3 nucleotides read TGTGCCAGCAGCCAGGAGGGCGGGGAGCTGTTTTTT.

The V gene is TRBV7-3, the J gene TRBJ1-1, with D possibly matching TRBD1 (6 bases). Germline-derived CDR1 and CDR2 are SGHTA and FQGTGA. CDR3 length: 15 residues. The V and J ends lost 5 bases and 4 bases respectively, with 17 bases between them. CDR3 sequence: CASSPSGAGSTEAFF. In DNA form, the CDR3 reads TGTGCCAGCAGCCCCTCGGGGGCGGGGAGCACTGAAGCTTTCTTT.

This chain joins TRBV6-5 and TRBJ2-5; 7 bases fit TRBD1. The CDR3 is made up of 13 amino acids. The trim removed 6 bases at V and 7 bases at J, leaving 8 bases unmatched. The germline V gene has CDR1 MNHEY and CDR2 SVGAGI. The CDR3 bases are TGTGCCAGCAGCCCGAGACAGGGATTGACCCAGTACTTC. Translation: CASSPRQGLTQYF.

This chain connects TRBV7-6 to TRBJ1-1; D not certain. The germline V gene has CDR1 SGHVS and CDR2 FNYEAQ. This CDR3 comprises 14 residues. Deletions cut 3 bases from V and 6 bases from J, with 14 bases between. DNA of the CDR3: TGTGCCAGCAGCTTGGACGTGAAGTACCCTGAAGCTTTCTTT. It translates to CASSLDVKYPEAFF.

The rearrangement links TRBV3-1 to TRBJ2-5; no reliable D call. Per the germline V gene, CDR1 is LGHDT and CDR2 is YNNKEL (reference sequence). The CDR3 totals 13 residues. The V end lost 4 bases, the J end lost 4 bases, and 10 bases lay between the germline ends. The CDR3 sequence: CASSPVQRETQYF. CDR3 coding DNA: TGTGCCAGCAGCCCTGTCCAAAGAGAGACCCAGTACTTC.

The chain carries TRBV12-3 or TRBV12-4 and TRBJ1-4, with 8 bases identical to TRBD1. V lost 3 bases and J lost 7; bases outside the gene matches: 4. CDR3 length equals 14 residues. The CDR3 nucleotides read TGTGCCAGCAGTTTCATCGGACAGGGTGAAAAACTGTTTTTT. It encodes CASSFIGQGEKLFF.

The chain joins TRBV28 to TRBJ1-1; the D is unclear. The CDR3 totals 13 residues. The V end was cut by 1 base, the J end by 5 bases, with 8 bases between. Looked up from germline, CDR1 is MDHEN and CDR2 is SYDVKM. Here the CDR3 reads CASSLLARTEAFF. As DNA, the CDR3 is TGTGCCAGCAGTTTATTGGCAAGAACTGAAGCTTTCTTT.

The gene calls are TRBV20-1 and TRBJ1-1; D possibly corresponds to TRBD1 (6 bases). Germline CDR1 is DFQATT and CDR2 is SNEGSKA (reference sequence). The CDR3 is 13 amino acids. Trimming left V 3 bases short and J 5 bases short, with 13 bases between. This chain's CDR3 is CSASYGGRTEAFF. The CDR3 DNA sequence: TGCAGTGCTAGCTACGGGGGCAGGACTGAAGCTTTCTTT.

The chain is built from TRBV7-2 and TRBJ1-1, with D hard to call. In germline, CDR1 is SGHTA, CDR2 FQGNSA. Trimming removed 3 bases at V and 0 bases at J, with 8 bases between. The CDR3 is 14 amino acids. The CDR3 DNA follows: TGTGCCAGCAGCTTCGATCCCGTGAACACTGAAGCTTTCTTT. Its protein is CASSFDPVNTEAFF. The full variable domain, rest sourced from reference TRBV7-2 and TRBJ1-1, is GAGVSQSPSNKVTEKGKDVELRCDPISGHTALYWYRQSLGQGLEFLIYFQGNSAPDKSGLPSDRFSAERTGGSVSTLTIQRTQQEDSAVYLCASSFDPVNTEAFFGQGTRLTVV.

V gene TRBV5-8 combines with J gene TRBJ1-2, with D perhaps TRBD1 (6 bases). The CDR3 is 15 residues long. Germline V gives CDR1 SGHTS, CDR2 YDEGEE. Trimming left V 4 bases short and J 4 bases short, with 17 bases between. CDR3 nucleotides: TGTGCCAGCAGCCGCGGGACAACGGGGGGCTATGGCTACACCTTC. It codes for CASSRGTTGGYGYTF.

The chain employs TRBV6-2 or TRBV6-3 and TRBJ2-7; 8 bases match TRBD1. Per germline, CDR1 MNHEY and CDR2 SVGEGT. This CDR3 has 16 residues. V dropped 2 bases and J dropped 2; count of bases not matched to a gene: 8. CDR3 nucleotides: TGTGCCAGCAGTTACCCTCCGGGACAGGCGACCTACGAGCAGTACTTC. Its translation: CASSYPPGQATYEQYF.

The chain has TRBV9 and TRBJ1-6, with 11 bases lining up with TRBD1. The CDR3 runs 16 residues. Germline V lookup: CDR1 SGDLS, CDR2 YYNGEE. V shed 0 bases, J shed 10 bases, and the junction held 6 bases outside the gene matches. This chain's CDR3 is CASSVGTGGDLSPLHF. For the CDR3, the DNA is TGTGCCAGCAGCGTAGGGACAGGGGGCGACCTGTCACCCCTCCACTTT. Together with reference TRBV9 and TRBJ1-6, the CDR3 gives the full variable domain: DSGVTQTPKHLITATGQRVTLRCSPRSGDLSVYWYQQSLDQGLQFLIQYYNGEERAKGNILERFSAQQFPDLHSELNLSSLELGDSALYFCASSVGTGGDLSPLHFGNGTRLTVT.

The V gene is TRBV9, the J gene TRBJ2-1; 9 nucleotides line up with TRBD2. The J segment lost 7 bases and the V segment lost 0 bases, leaving 11 bases of the junction unmatched. Germline assignment: CDR1 SGDLS and CDR2 YYNGEE. The CDR3 sequence is 17 residues long. The CDR3: CASSVGLAVSERNEQFF. CDR3 nucleotides: TGTGCCAGCAGCGTAGGACTAGCGGTCTCCGAACGTAATGAGCAGTTCTTC.

The DNA for the CDR3 is TGTGCCAGCAGTTTCCCCGGGACGGCCCAAGAGACCCAGTACTTC. Translation gives CASSFPGTAQETQYF. The chain joins TRBV28 to TRBJ2-5; D may match TRBD1 or TRBD2 (5 bases each). Germline V gene lookup returns CDR1 MDHEN and CDR2 SYDVKM. V was clipped by 3 bases and J by 1 base, with 12 bases between them. The CDR3 runs 15 residues.

This clonotype was seen a single time. The chain carries TRBV21-1 and TRBJ2-4; the table's D call TRBD1 went unverified against the DNA. TRBV21-1 is labeled a pseudogene. The CDR3 sequence is 12 residues long. CDR3 in amino acids: CASSTQASIQYF. CDR3 in DNA: TGTGCCAGCAGCACACAGGCAAGCATTCAGTACTTC.

The chain combines TRBV28 with TRBJ2-7; D may correspond to TRBD1 or TRBD2 (5 bases each). Germline CDR1 reads MDHEN; CDR2 reads SYDVKM. The CDR3 sequence is 15 residues long. Deletions cut 3 bases from V and 1 base from J, with 13 bases between. CDR3 amino acids: CASSFGGVPSYEQYF. CDR3 bases: TGTGCCAGCAGTTTTGGGGGAGTACCATCCTACGAGCAGTACTTC.

This sequence joins TRBV27 and TRBJ2-5, with 14 bases that match TRBD2. The ends lost 6 bases at V and 4 bases at J; junction bases unmatched: 4. Germline CDR1 and CDR2: MNHEY and SMNVEV (reference sequence). The CDR3 extends over 15 amino acids. DNA of the CDR3: TGTGCCAGCAGGGGACTAGCGGGAGTTCGAGAGACCCAGTACTTC. Translation gives CASRGLAGVRETQYF.

Only one count was recorded for this clonotype. The rearrangement uses TRBV30 and TRBJ2-1; no clear D. The CDR3 covers 12 residues. Trimming removed 3 bases at V and 9 bases at J, with 12 bases between. Germline V gene sequence: CDR1 GTSNPN, CDR2 SVGIG (reference sequence). This CDR3 reads CAWSPLVGEQFF. The CDR3 nucleotides read TGTGCCTGGAGCCCCCTAGTCGGTGAGCAGTTCTTC.